A selection of T cell receptor beta chains follows, all from one sample in a study of T cell responses to AZD1222 COVID-19 vaccine. Profiled with immunoSEQ multiplex PCR; TCRdb holds only in-frame clones, not every one. Among about 180,000 clones listed, 92% were seen once. Sequencing used peripheral blood, obtained 28 days after the second AZD1222 dose. The receptors were gathered from an adult who received the AZD1222 COVID-19 vaccine. Both conserved end residues are part of each CDR3. Fields, in order: J gene, clone size, V gene, D gene, CDR3 protein, CDR3 DNA. D genes are given only for firm matches. Rows give clone size only sometimes, using once, few, many, or a class for an expanded clone.

TRBJ1-5 | . | TRBV5-1 | . | CASSLEGGSQPQHF | TGCGCCAGCAGCTTGGAGGGGGGAAGTCAGCCCCAGCATTTT
TRBJ1-3 | . | TRBV4-3 | . | CASSQDPSGNTIYF | TGCGCCAGCAGCCAAGATCCCTCTGGAAACACCATATATTTT
TRBJ2-3 | . | TRBV7-2 | . | CASSPSRGTDTQYF | TGTGCCAGCAGCCCATCCCGGGGAACAGATACGCAGTATTTT
TRBJ1-2 | . | TRBV4-3 | . | CASSQDRTGYENYGYTF | TGCGCCAGCAGCCAAGACCGAACAGGGTATGAAAACTATGGCTACACCTTC
TRBJ2-7 | . | TRBV27 | . | CASRPTGSYEQYF | TGTGCCAGCCGCCCTACAGGGTCTTACGAGCAGTACTTC
TRBJ1-2 | once | TRBV18 | . | CASSSLDREFYYTF | TGTGCCAGCTCATCCCTGGACAGAGAGTTTTACTACACCTTC
TRBJ2-1 | . | TRBV5-1 | TRBD1 | CASSSEHGTGVYNEQFF | TGCGCCAGCAGCTCAGAGCACGGGACAGGGGTTTACAATGAGCAGTTCTTC
TRBJ1-6 | . | TRBV7-7 | . | CASSLSTDSPLHF | TGTGCCAGCAGCTTATCGACAGATTCACCCCTCCACTTT
TRBJ2-7 | once | TRBV28 | . | CASSLLNYEQYF | TGTGCCAGCAGTTTACTCAACTACGAGCAGTACTTC
TRBJ2-2 | . | TRBV6-1 | TRBD2 | CASSEMEGRAGELFF | TGTGCCAGCAGTGAAATGGAAGGGAGGGCCGGGGAGCTGTTTTTT
TRBJ2-3 | . | TRBV19 | . | CASSIRVGTPGDTQYF | TGTGCCAGTAGTATAAGGGTGGGGACCCCAGGGGATACGCAGTATTTT
TRBJ2-7 | . | TRBV6-4 | . | CASSGPGITYEQYF | TGTGCCAGCAGTGGCCCCGGGATCACCTACGAGCAGTACTTC
TRBJ1-2 | . | TRBV19 | . | CASRPGLYNYGYTF | TGTGCCAGTAGGCCCGGACTGTATAACTATGGCTACACCTTC
TRBJ1-1 | . | TRBV11-2 | . | CASSFTGQGFAEAFF | TGTGCCAGCAGCTTCACGGGGCAGGGTTTCGCTGAAGCTTTCTTT
TRBJ2-4 | . | TRBV30 | TRBD1 | CAWSTGGGNIQYF | TGTGCCTGGAGCACAGGGGGTGGGAACATTCAGTACTTC
TRBJ2-7 | . | TRBV30 | . | CARTAGYEQYF | TGTGCCCGAACCGCCGGCTACGAGCAGTACTTC
TRBJ2-7 | . | TRBV5-1 | TRBD2 | CASSLGASGNYEQYF | TGCGCCAGCAGCTTGGGGGCTAGCGGGAACTACGAGCAGTACTTC
TRBJ2-3 | . | TRBV11-2 | . | CASSLGVASTDTQYF | TGTGCCAGCAGCTTAGGGGTCGCTTCCACAGATACGCAGTATTTT
TRBJ2-1 | . | TRBV11-2 | TRBD2 | CASSLAGTSGSYNEQFF | TGTGCCAGCAGCTTAGCCGGGACTAGCGGGAGTTACAATGAGCAGTTCTTC
TRBJ1-2 | . | TRBV3-1/TRBV3-2 | TRBD1 | CASSQATGGHYGYTF | TGTGCCAGCAGCCAAGCGACAGGGGGGCACTATGGCTACACCTTC
TRBJ2-7 | . | TRBV7-9 | . | CASSLEGRFSEQYF | TGTGCCAGCAGCTTAGAAGGTAGATTCTCCGAGCAGTACTTC
TRBJ2-1 | once | TRBV12-3/TRBV12-4 | . | CASSLGQNNEQFF | TGTGCCAGCAGTTTAGGGCAGAACAATGAGCAGTTCTTC
TRBJ1-1 | . | TRBV6-5 | TRBD1 | CASMKRTGGTEAFF | TGTGCCAGCATGAAACGAACAGGGGGCACTGAAGCTTTCTTT
TRBJ2-3 | . | TRBV19 | TRBD1 | CASSTGQGTDTQYF | TGTGCCAGTAGTACCGGACAGGGGACAGATACGCAGTATTTT
TRBJ1-5 | . | TRBV18 | TRBD1 | CASSSQGTGSNQPQHF | TGTGCCAGCTCTAGCCAGGGGACAGGTAGCAATCAGCCCCAGCATTTT
TRBJ1-1 | once | TRBV28 | . | CASSTQTDQAFF | TGTGCCAGCAGCACGCAGACAGACCAAGCTTTCTTT
TRBJ1-2 | . | TRBV19 | . | CASSRSKDYGYTF | TGTGCCAGTTCTCGGTCGAAGGACTATGGCTACACCTTC
TRBJ2-5 | . | TRBV24-1 | . | CATSDFLGAGETQYF | TGTGCCACCAGTGATTTTTTGGGGGCAGGAGAGACCCAGTACTTC
TRBJ1-5 | . | TRBV19 | . | CASSIGDNQPQHF | TGTGCCAGTAGTATAGGGGATAATCAGCCCCAGCATTTT
TRBJ1-4 | . | TRBV27 | . | CASFSGLPNEKLFF | TGTGCCAGCTTTTCGGGCCTTCCGAATGAAAAACTGTTTTTT
TRBJ2-4 | once | TRBV7-8 | . | CASSPTRARAKNIQYF | TGTGCCAGCAGCCCAACAAGGGCCAGAGCCAAAAACATTCAGTACTTC
TRBJ1-5 | . | TRBV4-2 | . | CASSQSPHGSNQPQHF | TGTGCCAGCAGCCAAAGCCCTCACGGGAGCAATCAGCCCCAGCATTTT
TRBJ2-7 | . | TRBV11-1 | TRBD2 | CASSLSLAGAEQYF | TGTGCCAGCAGCTTATCACTAGCGGGAGCCGAGCAGTACTTC
TRBJ1-6 | . | TRBV21-1 | . | CASETETGWSSDSPLHF | TGTGCCAGCGAAACAGAGACAGGCTGGTCCAGTGATTCACCCCTCCACTTT
TRBJ2-7 | . | TRBV11-2 | TRBD2 | CASSLGTSGGTSYEQYF | TGTGCCAGCAGCCTCGGGACTAGCGGGGGGACTTCCTACGAGCAGTACTTC
TRBJ2-2 | . | TRBV6-5 | . | CASGSRGSGELFF | TGTGCCAGCGGCTCAAGAGGGTCCGGGGAGCTGTTTTTT
TRBJ2-1 | . | TRBV4-3 | . | CASSQVGGSYNEQFF | TGCGCCAGCAGCCAGGTGGGGGGCTCCTACAATGAGCAGTTCTTC